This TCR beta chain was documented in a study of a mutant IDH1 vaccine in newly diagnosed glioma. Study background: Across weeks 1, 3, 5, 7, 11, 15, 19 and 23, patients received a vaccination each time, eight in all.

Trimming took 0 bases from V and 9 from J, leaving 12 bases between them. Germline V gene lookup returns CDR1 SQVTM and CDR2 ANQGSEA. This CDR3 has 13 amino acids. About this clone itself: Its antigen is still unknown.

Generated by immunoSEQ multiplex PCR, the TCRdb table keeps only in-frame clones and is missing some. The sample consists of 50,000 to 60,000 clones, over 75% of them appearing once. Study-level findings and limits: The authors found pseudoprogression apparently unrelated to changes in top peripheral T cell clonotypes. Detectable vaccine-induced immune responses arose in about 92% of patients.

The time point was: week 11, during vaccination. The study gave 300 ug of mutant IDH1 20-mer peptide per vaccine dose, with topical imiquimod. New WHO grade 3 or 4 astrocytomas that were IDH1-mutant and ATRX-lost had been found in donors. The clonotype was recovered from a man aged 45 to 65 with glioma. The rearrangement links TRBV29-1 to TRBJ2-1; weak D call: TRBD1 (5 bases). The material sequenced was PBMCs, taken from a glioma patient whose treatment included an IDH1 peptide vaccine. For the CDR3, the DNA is TGCAGCGTTGAAGATCAGCAGGGCCTTGAGCAGTTCTTC. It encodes CSVEDQQGLEQFF.